This T cell receptor beta chain was identified during a study of control samples from healthy donors and cancer patients. Trimming left V 0 bases short and J 0 bases short, with 9 bases between. This CDR3 has 15 residues. The germline CDR1 and CDR2 sequences are SGDLS and YYNGEE. The assay was immunoSEQ multiplex PCR, and TCRdb's table has in-frame clones only and misses some. The table lists more than 95,000 clones, roughly 84% of them singletons. The receptor was isolated from a man aged 40-50 years in good health. Source material: blood. The J gene is TRBJ1-2, the V gene TRBV9; D gene uncertain. This chain's CDR3 is CASSVGSRTNYGYTF. The CDR3 nucleotides are TGTGCCAGCAGCGTAGGGTCCAGAACTAACTATGGCTACACCTTC.